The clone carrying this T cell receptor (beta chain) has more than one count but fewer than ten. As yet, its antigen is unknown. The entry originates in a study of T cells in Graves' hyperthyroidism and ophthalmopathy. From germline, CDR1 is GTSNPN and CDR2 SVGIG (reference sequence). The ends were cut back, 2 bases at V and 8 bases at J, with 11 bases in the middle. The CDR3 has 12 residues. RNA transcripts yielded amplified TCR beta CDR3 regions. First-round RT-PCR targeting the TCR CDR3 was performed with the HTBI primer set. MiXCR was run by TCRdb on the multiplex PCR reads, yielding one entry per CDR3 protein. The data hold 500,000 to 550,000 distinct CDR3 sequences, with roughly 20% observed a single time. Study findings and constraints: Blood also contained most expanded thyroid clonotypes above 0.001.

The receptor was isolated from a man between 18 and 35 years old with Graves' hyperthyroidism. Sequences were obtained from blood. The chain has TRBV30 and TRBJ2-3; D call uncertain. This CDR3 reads CAWSTPLGTQYF. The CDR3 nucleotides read TGTGCCTGGAGTACTCCCCTGGGTACGCAGTATTTT.